This T cell receptor (beta chain) stems from a study of T cell responses to AZD1222 COVID-19 vaccine. Whole-study results and caveats: Every sample of the repertoires postdated the peak T cell response. Mapped onto spike, vaccine-associated CD4 TCRs spanned it and were dominant at 160-218 and 743-854. There were mostly white British donors and more females than males, and clonal diversity was possibly underestimated.

To note about this clone: The antigen is undetermined.

The CDR3 is made up of 15 amino acids. CDR1 GTSNPN and CDR2 SVGIG come from the germline V gene (reference sequence). V lost 3 bases, J lost 4 bases, and 9 bases stayed unmatched. The data were produced by immunoSEQ multiplex PCR, yet TCRdb's version contains in-frame clones alone and is incomplete. Altogether about 90,000 clones are present, about 91% being singletons, with the ten largest covering about 9.4%. The TCR sequence derives from an adult in good health. J is TRBJ1-2 and V is TRBV30; the match to TRBD1 covers 9 bases. The source was peripheral blood, collected on day 0 of MenACWY control vaccination. DNA for the CDR3: TGTGCCTGGAGGAGAGGGACAGGGCCCAGCTATGGCTACACCTTC. Its protein product is CAWRRGTGPSYGYTF.